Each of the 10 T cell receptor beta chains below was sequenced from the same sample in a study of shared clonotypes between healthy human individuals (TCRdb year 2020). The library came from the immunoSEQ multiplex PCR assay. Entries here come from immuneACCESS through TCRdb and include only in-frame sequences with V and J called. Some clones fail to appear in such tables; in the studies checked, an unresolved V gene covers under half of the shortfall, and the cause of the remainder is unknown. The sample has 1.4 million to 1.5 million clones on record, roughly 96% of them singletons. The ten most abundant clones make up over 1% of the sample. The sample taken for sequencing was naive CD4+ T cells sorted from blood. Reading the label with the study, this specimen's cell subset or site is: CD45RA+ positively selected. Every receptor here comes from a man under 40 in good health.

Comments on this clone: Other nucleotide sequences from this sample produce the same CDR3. The CDR3 reads CASSQESRGPYEQYF. The CDR3 bases are TGCGCCAGCAGCCAAGAGTCTAGGGGCCCCTACGAGCAGTACTTC. This sequence joins TRBV4-3 and TRBJ2-7, with a possible D match to TRBD1 (5 bases). V was trimmed by 0 bases and J by 2 bases, leaving 11 bases between them. The germline gives CDR1 LGHNA, CDR2 YSLEER. The CDR3 extends over 15 amino acids.

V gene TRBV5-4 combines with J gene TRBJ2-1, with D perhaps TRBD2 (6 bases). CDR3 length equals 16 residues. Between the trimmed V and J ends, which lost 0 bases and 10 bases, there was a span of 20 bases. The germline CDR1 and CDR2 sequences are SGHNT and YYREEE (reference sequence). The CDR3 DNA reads TGTGCCAGCAGCTTGGCCGGTCCCCCTAGCGCGGAGGAGCAGTTCTTC. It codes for CASSLAGPPSAEEQFF.

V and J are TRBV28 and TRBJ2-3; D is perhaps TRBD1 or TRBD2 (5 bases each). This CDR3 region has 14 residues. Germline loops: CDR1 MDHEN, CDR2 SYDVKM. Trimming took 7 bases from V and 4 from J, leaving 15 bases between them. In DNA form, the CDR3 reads TGTGCCAGCACTACAACTTGGGGGTCAGATACGCAGTATTTT. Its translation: CASTTTWGSDTQYF. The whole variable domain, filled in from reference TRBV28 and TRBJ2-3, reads DVKVTQSSRYLVKRTGEKVFLECVQDMDHENMFWYRQDPGLGLRLIYFSYDVKMKEKGDIPEGYSVSREKKERFSLILESASTNQTSMYLCASTTTWGSDTQYFGPGTRLTVL.

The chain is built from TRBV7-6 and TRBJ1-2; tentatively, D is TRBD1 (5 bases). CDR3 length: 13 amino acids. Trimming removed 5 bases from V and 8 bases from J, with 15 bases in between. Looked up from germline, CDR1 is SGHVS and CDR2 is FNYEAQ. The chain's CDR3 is CASSPYQTVGYTF. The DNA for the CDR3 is TGTGCCAGCAGCCCGTACCAGACAGTCGGCTACACCTTC. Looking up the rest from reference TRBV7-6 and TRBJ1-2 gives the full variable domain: GAGVSQSPRYKVTKRGQDVALRCDPISGHVSLYWYRQALGQGPEFLTYFNYEAQQDKSGLPNDRFSAERPEGSISTLTIQRTEQRDSAMYRCASSPYQTVGYTFGSGTRLTVV.

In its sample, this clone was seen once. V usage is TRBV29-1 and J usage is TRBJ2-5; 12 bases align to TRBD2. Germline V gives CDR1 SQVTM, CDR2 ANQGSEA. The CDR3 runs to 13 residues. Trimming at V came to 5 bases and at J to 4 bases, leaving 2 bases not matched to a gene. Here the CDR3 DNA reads TGCAGCGTTCTAGCGGGAGGGAGAGAGACCCAGTACTTC. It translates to CSVLAGGRETQYF.

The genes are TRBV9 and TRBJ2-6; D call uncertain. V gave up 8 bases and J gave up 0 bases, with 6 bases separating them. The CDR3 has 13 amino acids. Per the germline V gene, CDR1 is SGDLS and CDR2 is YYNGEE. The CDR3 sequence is CASRHSGANVLTF. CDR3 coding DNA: TGTGCCAGTCGGCACTCTGGGGCCAACGTCCTGACTTTC. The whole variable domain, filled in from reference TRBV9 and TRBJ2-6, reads DSGVTQTPKHLITATGQRVTLRCSPRSGDLSVYWYQQSLDQGLQFLIQYYNGEERAKGNILERFSAQQFPDLHSELNLSSLELGDSALYFCASRHSGANVLTFGAGSRLTVL.

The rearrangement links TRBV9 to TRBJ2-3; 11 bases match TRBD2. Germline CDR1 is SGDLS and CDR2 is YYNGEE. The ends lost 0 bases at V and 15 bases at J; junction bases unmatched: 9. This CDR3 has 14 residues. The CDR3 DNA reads TGTGCCAGCAGCGTAGGAGGACTAGCGGGCCCACCATATTTT. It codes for CASSVGGLAGPPYF.

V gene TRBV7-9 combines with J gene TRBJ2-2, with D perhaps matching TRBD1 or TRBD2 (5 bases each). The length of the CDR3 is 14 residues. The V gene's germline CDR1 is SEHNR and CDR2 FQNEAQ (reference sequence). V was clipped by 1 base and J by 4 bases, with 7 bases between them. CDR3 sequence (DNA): TGTGCCAGCAGCTTAGAAGGGACCACCGGGGAGCTGTTTTTT. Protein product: CASSLEGTTGELFF.

In DNA, the CDR3 is TGTGCCACCCAGGAGGCGCAGACAAAAGAGACCCAGTACTTC. Translation gives CATQEAQTKETQYF. The J gene is TRBJ2-5, the V gene TRBV10-3; D is possibly TRBD2 (5 bases). V lost 10 bases, J lost 3 bases, and 18 bases lay in between. CDR1 ENHRY and CDR2 SYGVKD come from the germline V gene. The CDR3 has 14 amino acids.

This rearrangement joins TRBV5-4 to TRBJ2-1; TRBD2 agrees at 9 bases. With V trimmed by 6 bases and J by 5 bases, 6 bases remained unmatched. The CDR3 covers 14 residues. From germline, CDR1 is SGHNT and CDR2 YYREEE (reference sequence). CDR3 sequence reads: CASTQREAHNEQFF. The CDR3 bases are TGTGCCAGCACCCAGCGGGAGGCTCACAATGAGCAGTTCTTC.